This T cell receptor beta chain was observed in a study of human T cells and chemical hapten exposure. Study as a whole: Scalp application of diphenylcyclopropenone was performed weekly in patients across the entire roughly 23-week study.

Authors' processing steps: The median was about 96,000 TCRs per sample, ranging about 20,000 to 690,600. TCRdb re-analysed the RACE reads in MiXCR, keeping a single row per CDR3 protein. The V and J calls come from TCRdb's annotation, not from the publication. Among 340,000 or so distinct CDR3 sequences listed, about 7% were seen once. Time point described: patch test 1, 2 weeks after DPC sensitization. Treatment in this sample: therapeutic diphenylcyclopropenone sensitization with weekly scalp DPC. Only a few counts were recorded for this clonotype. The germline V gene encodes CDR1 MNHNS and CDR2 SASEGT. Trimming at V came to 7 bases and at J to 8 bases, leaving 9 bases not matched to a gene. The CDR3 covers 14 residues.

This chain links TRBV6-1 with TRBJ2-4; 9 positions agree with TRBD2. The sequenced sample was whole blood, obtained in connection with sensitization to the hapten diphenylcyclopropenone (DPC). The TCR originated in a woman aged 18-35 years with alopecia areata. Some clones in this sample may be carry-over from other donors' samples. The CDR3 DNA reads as TGTGCCAGCACCCGAGCGGGGGGAGAGTACATTCAGTACTTC. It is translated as CASTRAGGEYIQYF.